This T cell receptor beta chain was profiled in a study of T cell repertoires in cytomegalovirus infection. Whole-study context: The authors used CMV epitopes that were HLA-C-restricted (recently identified) and HLA-B-restricted (well studied). Public signatures in TCR beta pointed to CMV infection and matching HLA type. General study results and limits: Predominance within the ex vivo response was attributable to HLA-C-restricted CMV-specific TCR beta clonotypes. Cumulative frequency of public TCR beta families picked out carriers of CMV plus the relevant HLA.

In this sample, this clonotype turned up a few times. What it binds is unknown. MiXCR, run by TCRdb on the reads, gives a single entry per CDR3 protein. The sample lists approximately 120,000 distinct CDR3 sequences, about 30% occurring once. The sequence was collected from a human donor in good health (CMV status not recorded). Some clones in this sample may be carry-over from other donors' samples. The sample consisted of CD8+ T cells from cultured PBMCs, taken from culture after CMV antigen stimulation.

The CDR3 DNA sequence: TGTGCCAGCAGTTCGACAGGGGGTGCGGAACTGTTTTTT. It codes for CASSSTGGAELFF. The chain combines TRBV12-3 or TRBV12-4 with TRBJ1-4; TRBD1 aligns across 9 bases. After removal of 4 bases from V and 12 bases from J, the junction contained 6 bases not matched to a gene. The CDR3 totals 13 residues.